A single sample gave rise to the 17 T cell receptor beta chains below, sequenced in a study of shared clonotypes between healthy human individuals. Generated by immunoSEQ multiplex PCR, the TCRdb table keeps only in-frame clones and is missing some. The table records fewer than 800,000 clones, about 91% of them present only once. Terminally differentiated effector memory CD45RA+ cells were excluded by CCR7 positive selection of CD45RO-negative cells. Sequenced input: naive CD8+ T cells sorted from blood. These receptors came from a man younger than 45 in good health.

This clone is a singleton in its sample. This rearrangement joins TRBV6-5 to TRBJ1-5; TRBD1 agrees at 9 bases. Per germline, CDR1 MNHEY and CDR2 SVGAGI. This CDR3 has 13 residues. Trimming at V came to 5 bases and at J to 5 bases, leaving 1 base not matched to a gene. The CDR3 DNA reads TGTGCCAGCAGTACAGGGGGCGATCAGCCCCAGCATTTT. Amino acids: CASSTGGDQPQHF.

The V call is TRBV15, the J call TRBJ2-1, with D perhaps matching TRBD2 (6 bases). The germline gives CDR1 LNHNV, CDR2 YYDKDF (reference sequence). CDR3 size: 12 residues. The V end lost 0 bases, the J end lost 12 bases, and 9 bases lay between the germline ends. CDR3: CATSREPGLQFF. CDR3 DNA sequence: TGTGCCACCAGCAGAGAACCGGGACTGCAGTTCTTC.

Points on this clone: This CDR3 is also generated by other DNA sequences in the sample. This chain joins TRBV13 and TRBJ2-7, with D hard to call. This CDR3 is built from 12 residues. From germline, CDR1 is PRHDT and CDR2 FYEKMQ (reference sequence). The germline V and J ends were trimmed by 0 bases and 3 bases, with 3 bases remaining between them. The CDR3 nucleotides are TGTGCCAGCAGCTTAGGGGGCTACGAGCAGTACTTC. This sequence encodes CASSLGGYEQYF. The full variable domain, rest sourced from reference TRBV13 and TRBJ2-7, is AAGVIQSPRHLIKEKRETATLKCYPIPRHDTVYWYQQGPGQDPQFLISFYEKMQSDKGSIPDRFSAQQFSDYHSELNMSSLELGDSALYFCASSLGGYEQYFGPGTRLTVT.

This chain links TRBV7-9 with TRBJ2-7; 12 bases match TRBD1. The CDR3 is 17 amino acids. Looked up from germline, CDR1 is SEHNR and CDR2 is FQNEAQ (reference sequence). The V segment lost 7 bases and the J segment 0 bases; nucleotides outside the gene matches: 10. Written as DNA, the CDR3 is TGTGCCAGCACCTACCCCGGGGACAGGGGGCTCTCCTACGAGCAGTACTTC. This sequence encodes CASTYPGDRGLSYEQYF.

The CDR3 loop reads CASSSDRGETQYF. The CDR3 DNA sequence: TGTGCCAGCAGTTCCGACAGGGGAGAGACCCAGTACTTC. The chain recombines TRBV27 with TRBJ2-5; 8 nucleotides agree with TRBD1. Germline V CDR1 and CDR2: MNHEY, SMNVEV (reference sequence). Losses at the gene ends were 4 bases for V and 4 bases for J; bases not matched to a gene: 2. The CDR3 loop spans 13 amino acids.

The gene calls are TRBV7-6 and TRBJ2-5; D gene unclear. The CDR3 is 16 residues long. V shed 8 bases and J shed 0 bases, with 19 bases lying between them. Germline CDR1 and CDR2: SGHVS and FNYEAQ. The CDR3 is CASSLGEQPYQETQYF. CDR3 DNA sequence: TGTGCCAGCTCCTTGGGCGAACAGCCGTACCAAGAGACCCAGTACTTC.

This clone occurred a few times. The V and J genes are TRBV29-1 and TRBJ2-3; D possibly corresponds to TRBD2 (6 bases). With 4 bases removed from V and 3 bases from J, the gap between germline ends came to 17 bases. This CDR3 is 15 amino acids long. The V gene's germline CDR1 is SQVTM and CDR2 ANQGSEA. This CDR3 reads CSVVVGGFRTDTQYF. The CDR3 DNA is TGCAGCGTTGTTGTCGGGGGATTTCGGACAGATACGCAGTATTTT.

This clone was detected only once. The V call is TRBV27, the J call TRBJ2-1; the D gene could be TRBD1 or TRBD2 (5 bases each). This CDR3 contains 15 residues. The ends were cut back, 10 bases at V and 5 bases at J, with 21 bases in the middle. Looked up from germline, CDR1 is MNHEY and CDR2 is SMNVEV (reference sequence). The chain's CDR3 is CATKSGPTKHNEQFF. CDR3 DNA: TGTGCCACCAAATCGGGACCTACCAAACACAATGAGCAGTTCTTC.

This clone was observed once. The V and J genes are TRBV10-1 and TRBJ2-2, with D possibly being TRBD2 (6 bases). Between the trimmed V and J ends, which lost 8 bases and 5 bases, there was a span of 12 bases. The CDR3 extends over 13 amino acids. Germline values: CDR1 WNHNN, CDR2 SYGVQD (reference sequence). The CDR3 is CASAGLPTGELFF. The CDR3 DNA reads as TGCGCCAGCGCGGGACTCCCAACCGGGGAGCTGTTTTTT.

This chain joins TRBV5-1 and TRBJ2-2, with TRBD2 identical over 10 bases. The J segment lost 2 bases and the V segment lost 4 bases, leaving 5 bases of the junction unmatched. The CDR3 runs 16 residues. Looked up from germline, CDR1 is SGHRS and CDR2 is YFSETQ. CDR3 in amino acids: CASSIGLAVNTGELFF. DNA of the CDR3: TGCGCCAGCAGCATCGGACTAGCGGTAAACACCGGGGAGCTGTTTTTT.

This clone was picked up one time. The chain has TRBV4-1 and TRBJ1-3; D not certain. V was clipped by 4 bases and J by 0 bases, with 13 bases between them. Germline V gene lookup returns CDR1 MGHRA and CDR2 YSYEKL. CDR3 size: 16 residues. The CDR3 reads CASSLLRASSGNTIYF. CDR3 in DNA: TGCGCCAGCAGCCTCCTGAGGGCCAGCTCTGGAAACACCATATATTTT.

CDR3 protein: CASNLGLFDTEAFF. For the CDR3, the DNA is TGTGCCAGCAACCTCGGCCTCTTCGACACTGAAGCTTTCTTT. The chain carries TRBV2 and TRBJ1-1; D gene unclear. V gave up 7 bases and J gave up 3 bases, with 15 bases separating them. This CDR3 is 14 amino acids long. Germline CDR1 SNHLY, CDR2 FYNNEI.

V gene TRBV19 combines with J gene TRBJ2-2; tentative D call: TRBD2 (5 bases). Germline assignment: CDR1 LNHDA and CDR2 SQIVND (reference sequence). V was trimmed by 7 bases and J by 11 bases, leaving 14 bases between them. The CDR3 runs 12 residues. The CDR3 DNA sequence: TGTGCCAGTAACGGAATGAGCGGAGAGCTGTTTTTT. Amino acids: CASNGMSGELFF. Based on the CDR3 plus reference TRBV19 and TRBJ2-2, the full variable domain is DGGITQSPKYLFRKEGQNVTLSCEQNLNHDAMYWYRQDPGQGLRLIYYSQIVNDFQKGDIAEGYSVSREKKESFPLTVTSAQKNPTAFYLCASNGMSGELFFGEGSRLTVL.

The CDR3 spells CASSLELESLNEQFF. CDR3 coding DNA: TGTGCCAGCAGCTTAGAACTAGAGTCATTGAATGAGCAGTTCTTC. V gene TRBV11-2 combines with J gene TRBJ2-1, with D maybe TRBD2 (5 bases). Germline V gene data show CDR1 as SGHAT and CDR2 as FQNNGV. This CDR3 is built from 15 residues. With 0 bases removed from V and 7 bases from J, the gap between germline ends came to 13 bases. Based on the CDR3 plus reference TRBV11-2 and TRBJ2-1, the full variable domain is EAGVAQSPRYKIIEKRQSVAFWCNPISGHATLYWYQQILGQGPKLLIQFQNNGVVDDSQLPKDRFSAERLKGVDSTLKIQPAKLEDSAVYLCASSLELESLNEQFFGPGTRLTVL.

This clone was detected once. This same CDR3 is encoded by further DNA sequences in the sample. This rearrangement joins TRBV27 to TRBJ1-1, with D maybe TRBD1 (6 bases). From germline, CDR1 is MNHEY and CDR2 SMNVEV (reference sequence). The CDR3 runs to 15 residues. The germline V and J ends were trimmed by 0 bases and 2 bases, with 10 bases remaining between them. In nucleotides, the CDR3 is TGTGCCAGCAGTTTATCGTTAGGGGGAAACACTGAAGCTTTCTTT. Amino acids: CASSLSLGGNTEAFF.

V gene TRBV10-3 combines with J gene TRBJ1-1; D unresolved. Germline V gene sequence: CDR1 ENHRY, CDR2 SYGVKD. V lost 3 bases and J lost 1, with 12 bases in between. There are 15 residues in the CDR3. This CDR3 is CAISEGRWGNTEAFF. As DNA, the CDR3 is TGTGCCATCAGTGAAGGCAGGTGGGGGAACACTGAAGCTTTCTTT.

This clone came up a few times. V usage is TRBV7-9 and J usage is TRBJ1-2, with D unclear. Germline V gene lookup returns CDR1 SEHNR and CDR2 FQNEAQ (reference sequence). This CDR3 contains 15 residues. Between the trimmed V and J ends, which lost 3 bases and 5 bases, there was a span of 16 bases. The CDR3 DNA sequence: TGTGCCAGCAGCTTGGGGAGTTTTAACATTTATGGCTACACCTTC. Translating gives CASSLGSFNIYGYTF.